This TCR beta chain was observed in a study of T cells expressing NK-cell markers. Study background: Each TCR beta repertoire originated in sorted T cells that were CD3+CD56+NKG2C+, CD3+CD56+NKG2C- or CD3+CD56-NKG2C+. Eight donors were sequenced, seven testing HCMV-seropositive and one testing seronegative.

Concerning this clonotype itself: Antigen specificity is unknown.

Study conclusions and caveats: Six or seven donors had dominant NKG2C+ clonotypes that comprised about 1.0-7.0% of their CD8+ T cells. HCMV specificity of the expanded NKG2C+ T cell clones stayed unclear.

TCRdb derives one entry per CDR3 protein from the 5' RACE reads, leaving out DNA. The sample totals about 380,000 distinct CDR3 sequences. Sample: blood T cells: a sorted CD56 or NKG2C T cell subset, CD4+ or CD8+ T cells, or bulk PBMC T cells (not recorded which). This receptor was identified in a man aged 18-70 years in good health.

The CDR3 here is CASKGMGEQFF. The V call is TRBV2, the J call TRBJ2-1. The CDR3 contains 11 residues. Germline V gene data show CDR1 as SNHLY and CDR2 as FYNNEI.